This T cell receptor beta chain was retrieved from a study of molecular identifiers for immune sequencing clone quantification. Study observations and caveats: Among effectors, clones above 20 RNA copies held over 98% of molecules; among naive cells, under 1%. Jurkat TCR RNA spiked in from one cell reportedly remained identifiable amid roughly 940,000 naive cells.

Comments on this clonotype: The antigen is undetermined.

Making the bulk TCR libraries relied on previously described methods and listed TCR primers. TCRdb recomputed calls from the PCR reads with MiXCR, one row per CDR3 protein. The sample has approximately 550,000 distinct CDR3 sequences, roughly a fifth seen once. Naive CD8 T cells were sorted, and the gate applied was CD8+CD4-CCR7+CD45RA+. The sample consisted of naive CD8+ T cells from blood, with Jurkat cell RNA spiked in. Subset specified: FACS-sorted CD8+CD4-CCR7+CD45RA+ naive T cells. The receptor was derived from a human donor in good health. Some libraries in this study had Jurkat cell RNA spiked in.

In DNA, the CDR3 is TGTGCCAGCAGCCAGGGGACTAGCGGATCCGTAGCCTACGAGCAGTACTTC. Its protein product is CASSQGTSGSVAYEQYF. This sequence joins TRBV4-2 and TRBJ2-7; 11 nucleotides match TRBD2. This CDR3 comprises 17 residues. The junction had 9 bases not matched to a gene; V was cut back by 3 bases and J by 2 bases. Germline V CDR1 and CDR2: LGHNA, YNFKEQ.